The 14 T cell receptor beta chains reported below all come from one sample, sequenced in a study of identical twins. One entry per CDR3 protein, called by TCRdb with MiXCR from the 5' RACE reads. Of 690,000 or so distinct CDR3 sequences listed, over 8.5% were seen once; the top ten hold 0.98%. These data also featured in a second study, about yellow fever vaccine responses in identical twins.

The sample consisted of PBMCs. The receptors come from a woman younger than 35 in good health.

This rearrangement joins TRBV27 to TRBJ2-3; 11 bases are a match to TRBD2. J was trimmed by 3 bases and V by 5 bases; bases with no gene match: 19. The CDR3 runs to 20 residues. Per the germline V gene, CDR1 is MNHEY and CDR2 is SMNVEV (reference sequence). The CDR3 region has the DNA TGTGCCAGCAGTCTTGGGCCACTGTTGCTGACTAGCGGGAAAACAGATACGCAGTATTTT. It translates to CASSLGPLLLTSGKTDTQYF.

The chain uses TRBV9 and TRBJ2-7; D perhaps matches TRBD2 (5 bases). The CDR3 is made up of 13 amino acids. Germline CDR1 and CDR2: SGDLS and YYNGEE. The V end was cut by 3 bases, the J end by 5 bases, with 12 bases between. The DNA for the CDR3 is TGTGCCAGCAGCGGGGAGACGTACAACGAGCAGTACTTC. It is translated as CASSGETYNEQYF.

This clonotype was observed many times. J is TRBJ2-1 and V is TRBV12-3 or TRBV12-4, with unresolved D. The CDR3 sequence is 14 residues long. Between the trimmed V and J ends, which lost 1 base and 4 bases, there was a span of 8 bases. In nucleotides, the CDR3 is TGTGCCAGCAGTTTAGTGGCCAGGTACAATGAGCAGTTCTTC. It yields the protein CASSLVARYNEQFF.

J is TRBJ2-1 and V is TRBV7-2, with 13 bases lining up with TRBD2. There are 15 residues in the CDR3. Germline trimming cut 5 bases from V and 10 bases from J; bases unmatched to any gene: 8. Looked up from germline, CDR1 is SGHTA and CDR2 is FQGNSA. DNA for the CDR3: TGTGCCAGCAGCCCCCGGACTAGCGGGAGTAGAGAGCAGTTCTTC. It encodes CASSPRTSGSREQFF. Full variable domain (outside the CDR3, taken from reference TRBV7-2 and TRBJ2-1): GAGVSQSPSNKVTEKGKDVELRCDPISGHTALYWYRQSLGQGLEFLIYFQGNSAPDKSGLPSDRFSAERTGGSVSTLTIQRTQQEDSAVYLCASSPRTSGSREQFFGPGTRLTVL.

The rearrangement joins TRBV2 to TRBJ2-4; D is unclear. Trimming removed 0 bases from V and 0 bases from J, with 3 bases in between. CDR3 length: 14 residues. Germline CDR1 and CDR2: SNHLY and FYNNEI. In nucleotides, the CDR3 is TGTGCCAGCAGTGAAGCGCGAGCCAAAAACATTCAGTACTTC. This codes for CASSEARAKNIQYF.

The chain employs TRBV2 and TRBJ1-4, with D unclear. The germline CDR1 and CDR2 sequences are SNHLY and FYNNEI. The CDR3 has 13 residues. Trimming pared 4 bases from V and 3 bases from J, leaving 6 bases between. The CDR3 sequence: CASSGGSNEKLFF. CDR3 DNA sequence: TGTGCCAGCAGTGGGGGTTCTAATGAAAAACTGTTTTTT.

The chain links TRBV4-3 to TRBJ1-4, with D possibly matching TRBD1 (5 bases). Germline V lookup: CDR1 LGHNA, CDR2 YSLEER. V was trimmed by 5 bases and J by 0 bases, leaving 10 bases between them. CDR3 length: 15 amino acids. The DNA of the CDR3 is TGCGCCAGCAGCATTCAGGGTGCAACTAATGAAAAACTGTTTTTT. This codes for CASSIQGATNEKLFF.

This clonotype showed up just a few times. The genes are TRBV21-1 and TRBJ2-3; whether TRBD1, the table's D call, matches the DNA was not checked. TRBV21-1 is tagged as a pseudogene. This CDR3 spans 17 amino acids. Written as DNA, the CDR3 is TGTGCCAGCAGCGAGAAAAAGCCGGGACAGGGGGCAGATACGCAGTATTTT. This translates into CASSEKKPGQGADTQYF.

This chain connects TRBV19 to TRBJ2-6; D uncertain. The CDR3 covers 15 residues. Trimming cost V 7 bases and J 1 base, with 11 bases left between them. CDR1 is LNHDA, CDR2 SQIVND, per germline (reference sequence). For the CDR3, the DNA is TGTGCCAGTACGGGCGATGGTTCTGGGGCCAACGTCCTGACTTTC. Its translation: CASTGDGSGANVLTF. Drawing the rest from reference TRBV19 and TRBJ2-6, the complete variable domain is DGGITQSPKYLFRKEGQNVTLSCEQNLNHDAMYWYRQDPGQGLRLIYYSQIVNDFQKGDIAEGYSVSREKKESFPLTVTSAQKNPTAFYLCASTGDGSGANVLTFGAGSRLTVL.

This clonotype came up many times. The chain employs TRBV20-1 and TRBJ1-5; TRBD1 matches at 7 bases. The CDR3 is 13 amino acids. V trimming: 5 bases; J trimming: 2 bases; junction bases outside the gene matches: 3. CDR1 and CDR2 (germline): DFQATT, SNEGSKA (reference sequence). CDR3 coding DNA: TGCAGTGCTCCTGGACAGGGCAATCAGCCCCAGCATTTT. Translating it yields CSAPGQGNQPQHF.

In its sample, this clonotype was seen a few times. The rearrangement uses TRBV11-2 and TRBJ1-6; 8 nucleotides align to TRBD1. The germline V gene has CDR1 SGHAT and CDR2 FQNNGV. The CDR3 spans 15 residues. The J segment lost 11 bases and the V segment lost 0 bases, leaving 6 bases of the junction unmatched. The chain's CDR3 is CASSLEGQDSAPLHF. The CDR3 nucleotides are TGTGCCAGCAGCTTAGAGGGACAGGATTCGGCACCCCTCCACTTT. Looking up the rest from reference TRBV11-2 and TRBJ1-6 gives the full variable domain: EAGVAQSPRYKIIEKRQSVAFWCNPISGHATLYWYQQILGQGPKLLIQFQNNGVVDDSQLPKDRFSAERLKGVDSTLKIQPAKLEDSAVYLCASSLEGQDSAPLHFGNGTRLTVT.

This clonotype was counted ten times or more. The rearrangement uses TRBV20-1 and TRBJ1-1, with D tentatively TRBD1 (5 bases). V lost 6 bases, J lost 1 base, and 15 bases lay in between. The CDR3 has 14 residues. Germline loops: CDR1 DFQATT, CDR2 SNEGSKA (reference sequence). CDR3 in amino acids: CSALNEQGNTEAFF. The CDR3 DNA follows: TGCAGTGCCTTGAATGAGCAGGGGAACACTGAAGCTTTCTTT.

This clonotype was counted ten times or more. The chain employs TRBV5-1 and TRBJ2-6; either TRBD1 or TRBD2 may fit D (5 bases each). Germline V lookup: CDR1 SGHRS, CDR2 YFSETQ. CDR3 size: 16 residues. Trimming removed 0 bases at V and 2 bases at J, with 9 bases between. CDR3 protein: CASSLERGAGANVLTF. The CDR3 DNA is TGCGCCAGCAGCTTGGAGAGGGGTGCTGGGGCCAACGTCCTGACTTTC.

A few counts support this clonotype. This chain joins TRBV7-9 and TRBJ2-5; D is uncertain. The V and J ends lost 2 bases and 2 bases respectively, with 12 bases between them. This CDR3 is 15 amino acids long. Germline lookup yields CDR1 SEHNR and CDR2 FQNEAQ (reference sequence). The DNA for the CDR3 is TGTGCCAGCAGCTTACCTTATCGACAACAAGAGACCCAGTACTTC. This codes for CASSLPYRQQETQYF. Combining the CDR3 with reference TRBV7-9 and TRBJ2-5 gives the whole variable domain DTGVSQNPRHKITKRGQNVTFRCDPISEHNRLYWYRQTLGQGPEFLTYFQNEAQLEKSRLLSDRFSAERPKGSFSTLEIQRTEQGDSAMYLCASSLPYRQQETQYFGPGTRLLVL.